One and the same sample provided the 18 T cell receptor beta chains below, sequenced in a study of blood T cell repertoires in COVID-19. Data came from immunoSEQ multiplex PCR; TCRdb stores just in-frame clones and leaves some out. The sample yields 140,000 to 150,000 clones, 82% seen once. What was sequenced was peripheral blood. Source of these receptors: a human donor with acute or convalescent COVID-19. The donor label of this sample is uncertain.

This chain joins TRBV2 and TRBJ1-6; D is perhaps TRBD1 (5 bases). From germline, CDR1 is SNHLY and CDR2 FYNNEI. This CDR3 is 15 amino acids long. V lost 0 bases to trimming and J lost 9 bases, with 12 bases between them. The CDR3 region is CASSEAGRVVSPLHF. The CDR3 DNA follows: TGTGCCAGCAGTGAAGCGGGCAGGGTCGTTTCACCCCTCCACTTT. The variable domain in full, with the rest retrieved from reference TRBV2 and TRBJ1-6, is EPEVTQTPSHQVTQMGQEVILRCVPISNHLYFYWYRQILGQKVEFLVSFYNNEISEKSEIFDDQFSVERPDGSNFTLKIRSTKLEDSAMYFCASSEAGRVVSPLHFGNGTRLTVT.

This chain links TRBV9 with TRBJ2-3; 10 bases match TRBD2. V shed 2 bases and J 6 bases; nucleotides not matched to a gene: 6. Looked up from germline, CDR1 is SGDLS and CDR2 is YYNGEE. This CDR3 has 15 amino acids. In DNA, the CDR3 is TGTGCCAGCAGCGTCCGCAGCGGGGGGGACGATACGCAGTATTTT. Its protein product is CASSVRSGGDDTQYF. The full variable domain, rest sourced from reference TRBV9 and TRBJ2-3, is DSGVTQTPKHLITATGQRVTLRCSPRSGDLSVYWYQQSLDQGLQFLIQYYNGEERAKGNILERFSAQQFPDLHSELNLSSLELGDSALYFCASSVRSGGDDTQYFGPGTRLTVL.

V gene TRBV5-1 combines with J gene TRBJ2-7; D remains ambiguous. This CDR3 spans 14 amino acids. CDR1 and CDR2 from the germline V gene are SGHRS and YFSETQ. The V end was cut by 4 bases, the J end by 0 bases, with 11 bases between. The CDR3 DNA reads TGCGCCAGCAGCCTTGAGGTTAGCTCCTACGAGCAGTACTTC. Encoded protein: CASSLEVSSYEQYF.

V and J are TRBV6-6 and TRBJ1-4; D unclear. Between the trimmed V and J ends, which lost 0 bases and 8 bases, there was a span of 16 bases. Germline V gene lookup returns CDR1 MNHNY and CDR2 SVGAGI (reference sequence). This CDR3 comprises 16 residues. This CDR3 is CASSYSSSDISEKLFF. In DNA, the CDR3 is TGTGCCAGCAGTTACTCATCCAGTGACATCTCGGAAAAACTGTTTTTT.

The chain recombines TRBV23-1 with TRBJ1-2; D is unclear. TRBV23-1 is an ORF, and what it does is uncertain. This CDR3 is built from 11 residues. The V end lost 7 bases, the J end lost 4 bases, and 7 bases lay between the germline ends. The CDR3 DNA reads as TGCGCCAGCATCCGAGGCTATGGCTACACCTTC. This codes for CASIRGYGYTF.

This chain connects TRBV5-1 to TRBJ2-2, with TRBD1 as a possible D gene (6 bases). The CDR3 runs to 15 residues. Germline loops: CDR1 SGHRS, CDR2 YFSETQ. V lost 1 base and J lost 3, with 10 bases in between. Here the CDR3 DNA reads TGCGCCAGCAGCTTGCTACAGGGAGACACCGGGGAGCTGTTTTTT. This codes for CASSLLQGDTGELFF.

The chain links TRBV3-1 (or the pseudogene TRBV3-2) to TRBJ1-5, with 10 nucleotides matching TRBD1. CDR1 is LGHDT and CDR2 is YNNKEL in the germline V gene (reference sequence). The CDR3 is 15 residues long. The J segment lost 2 bases and the V segment lost 4 bases, leaving 2 bases of the junction unmatched. CDR3: CASSLGTGGNQPQHF. CDR3 in DNA: TGTGCCAGCAGCCTCGGGACAGGGGGCAATCAGCCCCAGCATTTT.

The V gene is TRBV5-1, the J gene TRBJ2-2, with TRBD1 matching 7 bases. CDR3 length: 16 residues. The junction had 14 bases not matched to a gene; V was cut back by 6 bases and J by 6 bases. CDR1 and CDR2 (germline): SGHRS, YFSETQ. DNA for the CDR3: TGCGCCAGCACCGATGCCCCGTCAGGGGGTGCCGGGGAGCTGTTTTTT. It encodes CASTDAPSGGAGELFF.

This clone has just a few counts. The chain recombines TRBV13 with TRBJ1-2; D is uncertain. V was pared by 1 base and J by 0 bases, with 15 bases between. Germline-derived CDR1 and CDR2 are PRHDT and FYEKMQ (reference sequence). The CDR3 length is 17 residues. CDR3: CASSLEATAAANYGYTF. The CDR3 bases are TGTGCCAGCAGCTTAGAGGCTACAGCGGCGGCTAACTATGGCTACACCTTC. The variable domain in full, with the rest retrieved from reference TRBV13 and TRBJ1-2, is AAGVIQSPRHLIKEKRETATLKCYPIPRHDTVYWYQQGPGQDPQFLISFYEKMQSDKGSIPDRFSAQQFSDYHSELNMSSLELGDSALYFCASSLEATAAANYGYTFGSGTRLTVV.

The chain links TRBV15 to TRBJ1-6; 7 bases line up with TRBD1. J lost 0 bases, V lost 4 bases, and 9 bases had no gene match. CDR1 is LNHNV, CDR2 YYDKDF, per germline (reference sequence). CDR3 size: 18 residues. CDR3 coding DNA: TGTGCCACCAGCACTCATCCGACAGGGAGCTCCTATAATTCACCCCTCCACTTT. This translates into CATSTHPTGSSYNSPLHF. The complete variable domain, with remaining parts taken from reference TRBV15 and TRBJ1-6, reads DAMVIQNPRYQVTQFGKPVTLSCSQTLNHNVMYWYQQKSSQAPKLLFHYYDKDFNNEADTPDNFQSRRPNTSFCFLDIRSPGLGDTAMYLCATSTHPTGSSYNSPLHFGNGTRLTVT.

V is TRBV2 and J is TRBJ1-4; tentative D call: TRBD1 (6 bases). Germline CDR1 is SNHLY and CDR2 is FYNNEI. CDR3 size: 17 residues. The V and J ends lost 6 bases and 5 bases respectively, with 22 bases between them. CDR3 loop: CASRADGGSGANEKLFF. Here the CDR3 DNA reads TGTGCCAGCAGGGCGGATGGGGGCAGCGGGGCGAATGAAAAACTGTTTTTT.

The chain links TRBV5-8 to TRBJ2-1; D is perhaps TRBD1 (6 bases). V lost 4 bases and J lost 5, with 16 bases in between. The CDR3 extends over 15 amino acids. CDR1 SGHTS and CDR2 YDEGEE come from the germline V gene. CDR3 nucleotides: TGTGCCAGCAGCCTCGGGACACGGGAAGACAATGAGCAGTTCTTC. Protein: CASSLGTREDNEQFF.

This rearrangement joins TRBV3-1 (or the pseudogene TRBV3-2) to TRBJ1-1; a weak D match, TRBD1 (6 bases). CDR1 and CDR2 from the germline V gene are LGHDT and YNNKEL (reference sequence). The V end was cut by 2 bases, the J end by 5 bases, with 12 bases between. This CDR3 has 14 residues. CDR3 region: CASSQSQGKTEAFF. The CDR3 region has the DNA TGTGCCAGCAGCCAATCACAGGGTAAAACTGAAGCTTTCTTT.

The chain joins TRBV5-1 to TRBJ1-4; possibly TRBD1 for D (6 bases). CDR1 is SGHRS and CDR2 is YFSETQ in the germline V gene. The germline V and J ends were trimmed by 4 bases and 5 bases, with 15 bases remaining between them. This CDR3 spans 15 amino acids. The CDR3 coding sequence is TGCGCCAGCAGCGTACTACAGGGTGAAAATGAAAAACTGTTTTTT. This encodes CASSVLQGENEKLFF.

V is TRBV7-2 and J is TRBJ1-1, with D tentatively TRBD1 (6 bases). Looked up from germline, CDR1 is SGHTA and CDR2 is FQGNSA. The CDR3 sequence is 15 residues long. The V end lost 4 bases, the J end lost 5 bases, and 17 bases lay between the germline ends. CDR3 nucleotide sequence: TGTGCCAGCAGCTCGACCACAGGGAGGGCGACTGAAGCTTTCTTT. Amino acid sequence: CASSSTTGRATEAFF. Full variable domain (rest looked up from reference TRBV7-2 and TRBJ1-1): GAGVSQSPSNKVTEKGKDVELRCDPISGHTALYWYRQSLGQGLEFLIYFQGNSAPDKSGLPSDRFSAERTGGSVSTLTIQRTQQEDSAVYLCASSSTTGRATEAFFGQGTRLTVV.

The CDR3 coding sequence is TGTGCCAGCAGCCCCGAAGGACAACCTGGGCGGGAGCAGTACTTC. Amino acid sequence: CASSPEGQPGREQYF. The chain carries TRBV7-9 and TRBJ2-7, with TRBD1 as a possible D gene (5 bases). The CDR3 sequence is 15 residues long. The germline V gene encodes CDR1 SEHNR and CDR2 FQNEAQ (reference sequence). V lost 5 bases and J lost 7, with 21 bases in between.

Here the CDR3 DNA reads TGTGCCAGCAGCCAGGTAGCGGGGGGAGGAGAGACCCAGTACTTC. This encodes CASSQVAGGGETQYF. V is TRBV4-2 and J is TRBJ2-5; 10 nucleotides agree with TRBD2. V lost 3 bases, J lost 4 bases, and 5 bases stayed unmatched. Germline CDR1 LGHNA, CDR2 YNFKEQ. The CDR3 totals 15 residues.

The chain joins TRBV7-2 to TRBJ2-7; the match to TRBD2 covers 9 bases. Germline V gene sequence: CDR1 SGHTA, CDR2 FQGNSA. CDR3 length: 15 amino acids. V lost 1 base, J lost 3 bases, and 4 bases stayed unmatched. The CDR3 DNA reads as TGTGCCAGCAGCTTAGTTGGACTAGCGTACTACGAGCAGTACTTC. Its translation is CASSLVGLAYYEQYF. Drawing the rest from reference TRBV7-2 and TRBJ2-7, the complete variable domain is GAGVSQSPSNKVTEKGKDVELRCDPISGHTALYWYRQSLGQGLEFLIYFQGNSAPDKSGLPSDRFSAERTGGSVSTLTIQRTQQEDSAVYLCASSLVGLAYYEQYFGPGTRLTVT.